The clone carrying this T cell receptor beta chain was seen once. Antigen specificity is unknown. The data belong to a study of cytomegalovirus exposure and HLA in healthy donors. Primers included in the PCR were 60 Vbeta and 13 Jbeta primers. Using immunoSEQ multiplex PCR, the repertoire was profiled, and TCRdb retains in-frame clones only, with some absent. The data contain 110,000 to 150,000 clones, roughly 79% of them singletons. With 0 bases clipped from V and 3 bases from J, the junction kept 7 bases outside the gene matches. CDR1 is SGHDT, CDR2 YYEEEE, per germline. The CDR3 extends over 18 amino acids. Findings of the study overall: A later analysis linked about 17,000 TCR beta sequences to HLA alleles at 0.05 false discovery rate. In a later analysis, common viral pathogens appeared linked to several of the most significant clusters.

Sequences were obtained from PBMCs. This TCR was sampled from a woman in her thirties or forties in good health and CMV-seronegative. This chain connects TRBV5-6 to TRBJ2-2; 11 nucleotides match TRBD2. For the CDR3, the DNA is TGTGCCAGCAGCTTGGAAACTAGCGGGAGACAGTACACCGGGGAGCTGTTTTTT. Residues: CASSLETSGRQYTGELFF.